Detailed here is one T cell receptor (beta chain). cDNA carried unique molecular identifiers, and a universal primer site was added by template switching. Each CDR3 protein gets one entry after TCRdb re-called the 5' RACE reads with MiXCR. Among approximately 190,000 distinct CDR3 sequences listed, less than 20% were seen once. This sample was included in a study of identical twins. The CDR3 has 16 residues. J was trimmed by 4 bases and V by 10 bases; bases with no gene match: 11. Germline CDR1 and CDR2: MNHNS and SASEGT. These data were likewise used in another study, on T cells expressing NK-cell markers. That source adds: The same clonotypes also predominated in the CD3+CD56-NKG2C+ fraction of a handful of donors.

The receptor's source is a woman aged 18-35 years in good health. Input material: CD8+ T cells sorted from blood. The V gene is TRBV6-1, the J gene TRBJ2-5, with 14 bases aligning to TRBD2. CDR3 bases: TGTGCCACCTCGGGACTAGCGGGAGAAGGATCAGAGACCCAGTACTTC. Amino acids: CATSGLAGEGSETQYF.